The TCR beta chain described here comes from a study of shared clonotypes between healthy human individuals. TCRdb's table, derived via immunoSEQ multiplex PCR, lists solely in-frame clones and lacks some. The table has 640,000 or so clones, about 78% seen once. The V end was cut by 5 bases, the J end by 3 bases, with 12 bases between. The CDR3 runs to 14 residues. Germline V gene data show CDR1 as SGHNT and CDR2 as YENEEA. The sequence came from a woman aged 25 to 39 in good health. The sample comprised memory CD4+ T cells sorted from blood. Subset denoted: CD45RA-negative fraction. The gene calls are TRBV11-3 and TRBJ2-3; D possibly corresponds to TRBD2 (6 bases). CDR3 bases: TGTGCCAGCAGCCGATCAGCGGGTACAGATACGCAGTATTTT. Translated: CASSRSAGTDTQYF.